The rows below give T cell receptor beta chains drawn from one sample of a study of long-term antiretroviral therapy in people with HIV. The table came from immunoSEQ multiplex PCR; TCRdb's copy has only in-frame clones and leaves some out. The profile shows 20,000 to 25,000 clones, around 90% of them singletons. This specimen was unsorted PBMCs, taken 0.2 years before starting antiretroviral therapy. The origin of the receptors is a man aged 18 to 35 with HIV. CDR3s include the opening cysteine and the closing phenylalanine or tryptophan. The D gene is left open where the match is weak.

d_call cdr3_length j_call v_call cdr3_nt cdr3_aa
. 15 TRBJ2-7 TRBV18 TGTGCCAGCTCACCACCAGCAGGGACCCTATACGAGCAGTACTTC CASSPPAGTLYEQYF
. 13 TRBJ1-5 TRBV6-1 TGTGCCAGCCTCAGGACCAGCAATCAGCCCCAGCATTTT CASLRTSNQPQHF
. 12 TRBJ1-5 TRBV11-2 TGTGCCAGCAGCGGGACCAATCAGCCCCAGCATTTT CASSGTNQPQHF
. 18 TRBJ1-1 TRBV5-4 TGTGCCAGCAGCCACGCGTCGGGGGGAAGGGGATCGAACACTGAAGCTTTCTTT CASSHASGGRGSNTEAFF
TRBD1 14 TRBJ1-4 TRBV5-4 TGTGCCAGCAGCTTCCAGGGGGGCGGCGGAAAACTGTTTTTT CASSFQGGGGKLFF
. 15 TRBJ2-1 TRBV19 TGTGCCAGTAGTATCGACCGTAGCTCCTACAATGAGCAGTTCTTC CASSIDRSSYNEQFF
. 14 TRBJ1-1 TRBV7-2 TGTGCCAGCAGAAGACAGGAAATGAACACTGAAGCTTTCTTT CASRRQEMNTEAFF
. 15 TRBJ2-7 TRBV10-2 TGCGCCAGCAGTGATGGGTCAGGGCTTGTGTGGGAGCAGTACTTC CASSDGSGLVWEQYF
. 16 TRBJ2-1 TRBV5-8 TGTGCCAGCAGCTTGAAGTCCGGACAGCTAAACAATGAGCAGTTCTTC CASSLKSGQLNNEQFF
. 13 TRBJ1-6 TRBV6-5 TGTGCCAGCAGTTACGACACGGGATCACCCCTCCACTTT CASSYDTGSPLHF
TRBD2 14 TRBJ2-7 TRBV6-4 TGTGCCAGCCTAATAGCGGGGAGGTCCTACGAGCAGTACTTC CASLIAGRSYEQYF